This T cell receptor (beta chain) was sequenced during a study of cytomegalovirus exposure and HLA in healthy donors. Study-wide results and caveats: About 87% or about 30% of the time was how often most TCR beta V segments were productive, according to an earlier analysis. Presence/absence analyses took donor sequencing depth as roughly uniform.

From germline, CDR1 is MNHEY and CDR2 SMNVEV (reference sequence). This CDR3 has 12 amino acids. Concerning this clone: The antigen is undetermined.

With 60 Vbeta and 13 Jbeta primers, the PCR was carried out. Profiling relied on immunoSEQ multiplex PCR, and the TCRdb table lists in-frame clones only, not all of them. The profile shows 150,000 to 200,000 clones, 75% of them singletons. Sequenced: PBMCs. The V gene is TRBV27, the J gene TRBJ2-5, with D possibly being TRBD2 (5 bases). The assigned J gene may be wrong: the sequence end matches TRBJ2-7 better. This TCR came from a woman in her 50s in good health and CMV-seropositive. The CDR3 spells CASSRSGNEQYF. The CDR3 nucleotides read TGTGCCAGCAGTCGTTCGGGGAACGAGCAGTACTTC.